These 2 T cell receptor beta chains were all obtained from the same sample, sequenced in a study of cytotoxic CD8 clonotypes in ibrutinib-treated CLL. TCRdb's table, derived via immunoSEQ multiplex PCR, lists solely in-frame clones and lacks some. Here the sample spans 13,000 to 15,000 clones, approximately 48% being singletons. This specimen was PBMCs, taken at a roughly 22-month disease-progression time point, from a patient treated with ibrutinib. The receptor set was obtained from a human donor with chronic lymphocytic leukemia.

The CDR3 nucleotides read TGTGCCAGCTCTACCGGGACAGGGGACTATGGCTACACCTTC. Translated, it gives CASSTGTGDYGYTF. The chain couples TRBV18 to TRBJ1-2, with 10 bases fitting TRBD1. Germline trimming cut 6 bases from V and 3 bases from J; bases unmatched to any gene: 4. This CDR3 region has 14 residues. CDR1 is KGHSH, CDR2 LQKENI, per germline.

The chain links TRBV7-9 to TRBJ2-5; no firm D call. Between the trimmed V and J ends, which lost 4 bases and 1 base, there was a span of 16 bases. CDR3 size: 16 residues. The germline CDR1 and CDR2 sequences are SEHNR and FQNEAQ (reference sequence). The CDR3 is CASSSPMTSIQETQYF. The CDR3 bases are TGTGCCAGCAGCTCCCCAATGACCTCGATCCAAGAGACCCAGTACTTC. Drawing the rest from reference TRBV7-9 and TRBJ2-5, the complete variable domain is DTGVSQNPRHKITKRGQNVTFRCDPISEHNRLYWYRQTLGQGPEFLTYFQNEAQLEKSRLLSDRFSAERPKGSFSTLEIQRTEQGDSAMYLCASSSPMTSIQETQYFGPGTRLLVL.